The source of this T cell receptor (beta chain) is a study of T cells in Graves' hyperthyroidism and ophthalmopathy. The V gene's germline CDR1 is LNHDA and CDR2 SQIVND (reference sequence). The CDR3 has 14 residues. V lost 3 bases and J lost 3, with 9 bases in between. Template material for amplifying TCR beta CDR3 regions consisted of RNA transcripts. HTBI primers drove first-round RT-PCR of the TCR CDR3. MiXCR was run by TCRdb on the multiplex PCR reads, yielding one entry per CDR3 protein. The sample yields roughly 580,000 distinct CDR3 sequences, approximately 44% seen once. This TCR came from a woman aged 18-29 years with Graves' hyperthyroidism. This chain uses TRBV19 with TRBJ1-5, with D unresolved. Material for sequencing was peripheral blood or thyroid tissue (not recorded which). CDR3 nucleotide sequence: TGTGCCAGTAGTATCTGGGGTCCCAATCAGCCCCAGCATTTT. This translates into CASSIWGPNQPQHF.